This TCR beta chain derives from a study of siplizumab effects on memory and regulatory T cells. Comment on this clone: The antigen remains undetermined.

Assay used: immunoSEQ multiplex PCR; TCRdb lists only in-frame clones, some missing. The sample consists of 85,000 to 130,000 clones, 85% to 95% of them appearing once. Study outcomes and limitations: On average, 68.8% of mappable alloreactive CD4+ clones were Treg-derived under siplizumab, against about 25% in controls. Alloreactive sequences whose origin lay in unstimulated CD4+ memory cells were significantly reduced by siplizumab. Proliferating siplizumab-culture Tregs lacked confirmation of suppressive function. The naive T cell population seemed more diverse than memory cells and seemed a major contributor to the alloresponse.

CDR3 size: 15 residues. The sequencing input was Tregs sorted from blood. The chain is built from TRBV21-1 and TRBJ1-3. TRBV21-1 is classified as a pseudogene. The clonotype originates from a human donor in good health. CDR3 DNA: TGTGCCAGAACTAAAGGAAGGCACTCTGGAAACACCATATATTTT. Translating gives CARTKGRHSGNTIYF.